One sample yielded the 4 T cell receptor beta chains listed below, sequenced in a study of cytomegalovirus exposure and HLA in healthy donors. Primers for the PCR totalled 60 Vbeta and 13 Jbeta. Method: immunoSEQ multiplex PCR; TCRdb's copy keeps in-frame clones and lacks some. The sample lists about 85,000 clones; over 70% were seen once. Input material: PBMCs. These TCRs come from a woman between 50 and 59 years old in good health and CMV-seropositive.

V is TRBV4-1 and J is TRBJ1-3; 9 bases map to TRBD1. V was pared by 5 bases and J by 2 bases, with 10 bases of the junction left unmatched. The CDR3 is 17 residues long. CDR1 is MGHRA and CDR2 is YSYEKL in the germline V gene. The DNA of the CDR3 is TGCGCCAGCAGCTGGGACAGGGAAATCACGGCTGGAAACACCATATATTTT. Amino acids: CASSWDREITAGNTIYF.

CDR3 in amino acids: CASSLVPGQGAGNTEAFF. The CDR3 DNA reads as TGTGCCAGCAGCTTAGTTCCGGGACAGGGGGCCGGGAACACTGAAGCTTTCTTT. This chain joins TRBV11-2 and TRBJ1-1, with 12 bases that match TRBD1. The length of the CDR3 is 18 residues. Trimming at V came to 1 base and at J to 1 base, leaving 7 bases not matched to a gene. CDR1 is SGHAT and CDR2 is FQNNGV in the germline V gene.

CDR3 residues: CATGAAGGPAYEQYF. Written as DNA, the CDR3 is TGTGCCACGGGCGCTGCGGGGGGGCCTGCCTACGAGCAGTACTTC. The chain links TRBV4-2 to TRBJ2-5, with 9 bases fitting TRBD2. The end of the DNA is better explained by TRBJ2-7, so the J call may be wrong. This CDR3 has 15 amino acids. Germline V gene sequence: CDR1 LGHNA, CDR2 YNFKEQ.

The chain recombines TRBV19 with TRBJ1-1, with 7 bases fitting TRBD1. This CDR3 is built from 15 residues. CDR1 is LNHDA and CDR2 is SQIVND in the germline V gene (reference sequence). The V and J ends lost 5 bases and 3 bases, in that order; junction bases with no gene match: 9. CDR3 amino acids: CASSSSGTAYTEAFF. The CDR3 DNA follows: TGTGCCAGTAGTTCGTCCGGGACAGCCTACACTGAAGCTTTCTTT.